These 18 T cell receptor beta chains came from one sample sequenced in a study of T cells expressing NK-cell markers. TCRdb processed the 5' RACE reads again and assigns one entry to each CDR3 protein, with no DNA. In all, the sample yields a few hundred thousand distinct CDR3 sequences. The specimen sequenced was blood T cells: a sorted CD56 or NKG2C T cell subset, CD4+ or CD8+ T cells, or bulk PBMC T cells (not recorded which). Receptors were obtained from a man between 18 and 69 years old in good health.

CDR3 amino acids: CASRASGTGSYGYTF. This chain joins TRBV5-4 and TRBJ1-2; no DNA is available, so the TRBD1 call from TCRdb remains unchecked. CDR1 and CDR2 from the germline V gene are SGHNT and YYREEE (reference sequence). CDR3 length: 15 amino acids.

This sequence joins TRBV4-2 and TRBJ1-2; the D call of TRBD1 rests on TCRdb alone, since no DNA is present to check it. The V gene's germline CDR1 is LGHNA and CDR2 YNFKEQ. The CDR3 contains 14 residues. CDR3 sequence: CASSQEVWAGLLTF.

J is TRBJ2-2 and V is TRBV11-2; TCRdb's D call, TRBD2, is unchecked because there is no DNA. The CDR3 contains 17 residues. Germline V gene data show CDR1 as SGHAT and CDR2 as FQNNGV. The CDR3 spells CASSPRVRGGDTGELFF.

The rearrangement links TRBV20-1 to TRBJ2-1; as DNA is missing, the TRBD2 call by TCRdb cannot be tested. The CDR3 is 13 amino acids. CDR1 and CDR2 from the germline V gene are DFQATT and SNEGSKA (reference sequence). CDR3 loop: CSERGLRRNEQFF.

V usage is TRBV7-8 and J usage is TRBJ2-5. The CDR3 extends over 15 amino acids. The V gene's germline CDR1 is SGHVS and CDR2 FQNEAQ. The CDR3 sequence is CASSLGMQYQETQYF.

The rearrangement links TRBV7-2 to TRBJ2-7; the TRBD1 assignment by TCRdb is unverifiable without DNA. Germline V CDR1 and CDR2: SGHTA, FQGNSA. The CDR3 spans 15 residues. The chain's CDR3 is CASSLQSDRFYEQYF.

The CDR3 sequence is CALQPQGSYGYTF. The chain recombines TRBV12-3 or TRBV12-4 with TRBJ1-2; checking the TCRdb D call of TRBD1 is not possible without DNA. This CDR3 is 13 amino acids long.

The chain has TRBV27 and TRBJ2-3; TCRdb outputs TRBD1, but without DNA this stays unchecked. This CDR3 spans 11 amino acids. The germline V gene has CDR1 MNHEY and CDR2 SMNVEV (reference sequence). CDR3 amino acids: CASRQGTTQYF.

The CDR3 protein is CASSDGGQGRTYNSPLHF. The V call is TRBV2, the J call TRBJ1-6; TCRdb designates TRBD1, a call that cannot be tested without DNA. CDR3 length equals 18 residues. In germline, CDR1 is SNHLY, CDR2 FYNNEI.

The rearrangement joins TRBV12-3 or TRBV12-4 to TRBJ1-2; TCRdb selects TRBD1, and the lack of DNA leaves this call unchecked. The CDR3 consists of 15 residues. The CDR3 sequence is CASSPGRGQGSGYTF.

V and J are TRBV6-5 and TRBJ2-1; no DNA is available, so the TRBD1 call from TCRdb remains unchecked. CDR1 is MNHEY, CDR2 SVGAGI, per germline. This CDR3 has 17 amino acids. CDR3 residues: CASSNRAGGRSYNEQFF.

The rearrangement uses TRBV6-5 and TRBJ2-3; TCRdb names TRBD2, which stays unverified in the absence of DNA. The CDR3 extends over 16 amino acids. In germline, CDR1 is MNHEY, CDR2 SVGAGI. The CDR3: CASSYNSGGITDTQYF.

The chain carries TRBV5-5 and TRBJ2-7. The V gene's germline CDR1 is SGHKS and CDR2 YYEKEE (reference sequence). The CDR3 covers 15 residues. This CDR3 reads CASSSLDRGSYEQYF.

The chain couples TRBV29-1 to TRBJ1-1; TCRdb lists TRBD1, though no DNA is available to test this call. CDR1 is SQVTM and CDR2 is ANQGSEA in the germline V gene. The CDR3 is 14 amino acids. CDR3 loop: CSVEHRGVVSEAFF.

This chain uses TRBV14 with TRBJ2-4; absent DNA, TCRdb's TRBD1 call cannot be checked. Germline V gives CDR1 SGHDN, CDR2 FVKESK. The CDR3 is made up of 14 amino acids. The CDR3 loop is CASSLGGAPYIQYF.

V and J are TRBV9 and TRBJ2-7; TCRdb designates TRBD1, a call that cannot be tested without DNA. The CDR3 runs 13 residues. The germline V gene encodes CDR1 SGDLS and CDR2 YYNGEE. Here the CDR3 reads CASSVSTGSEQYF.

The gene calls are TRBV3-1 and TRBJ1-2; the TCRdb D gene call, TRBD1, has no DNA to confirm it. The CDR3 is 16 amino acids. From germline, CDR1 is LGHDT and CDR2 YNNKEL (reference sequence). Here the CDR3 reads CASSQQSTPRTYGYTF. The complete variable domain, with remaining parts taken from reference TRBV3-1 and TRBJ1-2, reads DTAVSQTPKYLVTQMGNDKSIKCEQNLGHDTMYWYKQDSKKFLKIMFSYNNKELIINETVPNRFSPKSPDKAHLNLHINSLELGDSAVYFCASSQQSTPRTYGYTFGSGTRLTVV.

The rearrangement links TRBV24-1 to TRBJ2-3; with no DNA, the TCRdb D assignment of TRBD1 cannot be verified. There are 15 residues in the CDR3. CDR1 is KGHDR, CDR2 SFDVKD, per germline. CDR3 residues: CATSRTQQGADTQYF.